These 27 T cell receptor beta chains were all obtained from the same sample, sequenced in a study of shared clonotypes between healthy human individuals. The repertoire was sequenced with immunoSEQ multiplex PCR; TCRdb's copy has only in-frame clones and lacks some. The data contain some 2.4 million clones, 90% to 95% of them singletons. Sequenced sample: naive CD4+ T cells from PBMCs. Subset noted: CD45RA+ positively selected. These receptors came from a man in his late teens or twenties in good health. Some clones in this sample may be carry-over from other donors' samples.

For this clone: Germline and junction disagree at one end, which may indicate a read error. V usage is TRBV6-1 and J usage is TRBJ2-1; 7 positions match TRBD2. The CDR3 consists of 16 residues. Germline V gives CDR1 MNHNS, CDR2 SASEGT. CDR3 coding DNA: TGTGCCAGCAGAGAAGTTTGGGGGGGGACCTACAATGAGCAGTTCTTC. Its translation: CASREVWGGTYNEQFF.

The chain joins TRBV11-2 to TRBJ2-2; 9 bases are a match to TRBD1. V was clipped by 5 bases and J by 4 bases; unmatched bases: 8. This CDR3 region has 16 residues. Germline V lookup: CDR1 SGHAT, CDR2 FQNNGV. The CDR3 region is CASSPTGGIRTGELFF. CDR3 nucleotides: TGTGCCAGCAGCCCTACAGGGGGCATACGCACCGGGGAGCTGTTTTTT.

The rearrangement links TRBV5-8 to TRBJ1-5; 9 nucleotides agree with TRBD1. The CDR3 is made up of 15 amino acids. The junction had 5 bases not matched to a gene; V was cut back by 5 bases and J by 2 bases. CDR1 SGHTS and CDR2 YDEGEE come from the germline V gene. CDR3 residues: CASSSQGAGNQPQHF. For the CDR3, the DNA is TGTGCCAGCAGTTCACAGGGGGCTGGCAATCAGCCCCAGCATTTT.

This clone came up once. The V call is TRBV7-8, the J call TRBJ1-4; D possibly corresponds to TRBD1 (5 bases). V lost 5 bases to trimming and J lost 3 bases, with 13 bases between them. The CDR3 has 15 residues. In germline, CDR1 is SGHVS, CDR2 FQNEAQ. The CDR3 nucleotides are TGTGCCAGCAGCCTTAGTGCAGGGCCTAATGAAAAACTGTTTTTT. Amino acid sequence: CASSLSAGPNEKLFF.

This rearrangement joins TRBV6-5 to TRBJ2-7; 10 bases line up with TRBD1. J was trimmed by 6 bases and V by 2 bases; bases with no gene match: 7. This CDR3 has 15 residues. Germline V lookup: CDR1 MNHEY, CDR2 SVGAGI. Here the CDR3 DNA reads TGTGCCAGCAGTTACCGCCGGGACAGGGGCACCGAGCAGTACTTC. Its protein product is CASSYRRDRGTEQYF.

V and J are TRBV7-8 and TRBJ1-1, with TRBD1 identical over 8 bases. The ends lost 5 bases at V and 0 bases at J; junction bases unmatched: 8. The germline CDR1 and CDR2 sequences are SGHVS and FQNEAQ. The CDR3 spans 16 residues. The CDR3 loop is CASSPRQGPMNTEAFF. CDR3 sequence (DNA): TGTGCCAGCAGCCCCAGACAGGGGCCTATGAACACTGAAGCTTTCTTT. Full variable domain (remainder filled in from reference TRBV7-8 and TRBJ1-1): GAGVSQSPRYKVAKRGQDVALRCDPISGHVSLFWYQQALGQGPEFLTYFQNEAQLDKSGLPSDRFFAERPEGSVSTLKIQRTQQEDSAVYLCASSPRQGPMNTEAFFGQGTRLTVV.

As for this clone: Other nucleotide sequences in the sample specify the same CDR3. This chain links TRBV7-9 with TRBJ2-1; 8 positions match TRBD1. There are 15 residues in the CDR3. CDR1 is SEHNR, CDR2 FQNEAQ, per germline (reference sequence). The ends lost 5 bases at V and 4 bases at J; junction bases unmatched: 7. This chain's CDR3 is CASSLGQGYYNEQFF. In DNA, the CDR3 is TGTGCCAGCAGCCTCGGACAGGGTTATTACAATGAGCAGTTCTTC.

The V call is TRBV30, the J call TRBJ2-7, with a weak D call TRBD1 (5 bases). CDR3 size: 11 residues. Germline CDR1 and CDR2: GTSNPN and SVGIG (reference sequence). The CDR3 DNA reads TGTGGGTTGGGGCGAGCCTACGAGCAGTACTTC. Encoded protein: CGLGRAYEQYF.

The chain uses TRBV11-2 and TRBJ2-3; no clear D. CDR3 length: 15 amino acids. The ends were cut back, 5 bases at V and 2 bases at J, with 14 bases in the middle. The V gene's germline CDR1 is SGHAT and CDR2 FQNNGV. In DNA form, the CDR3 reads TGTGCCAGCAGCCCACGGACGTCTAACACAGATACGCAGTATTTT. Translation: CASSPRTSNTDTQYF. Full variable domain (remainder filled in from reference TRBV11-2 and TRBJ2-3): EAGVAQSPRYKIIEKRQSVAFWCNPISGHATLYWYQQILGQGPKLLIQFQNNGVVDDSQLPKDRFSAERLKGVDSTLKIQPAKLEDSAVYLCASSPRTSNTDTQYFGPGTRLTVL.

The chain couples TRBV19 to TRBJ2-5; no clear D. The germline gives CDR1 LNHDA, CDR2 SQIVND (reference sequence). Trimming removed 3 bases at V and 1 base at J, with 12 bases between. CDR3 length: 15 amino acids. DNA of the CDR3: TGTGCCAGTAGTATGACTCCCTCTTTCCAAGAGACCCAGTACTTC. It specifies CASSMTPSFQETQYF.

The V and J genes are TRBV5-4 and TRBJ1-1, with D possibly TRBD1 on 6 matching bases. The CDR3 sequence is 13 residues long. Germline CDR1 reads SGHNT; CDR2 reads YYREEE (reference sequence). Trimming shortened V by 3 bases and J by 2 bases, and 8 bases separated the two germline ends. The CDR3 DNA is TGTGCCAGCAGCTACAGGGACAACACTGAAGCTTTCTTT. Protein sequence: CASSYRDNTEAFF.

The count of this clone is one. V gene TRBV18 combines with J gene TRBJ2-3; D possibly matches TRBD1 or TRBD2 (6 bases each). Per the germline V gene, CDR1 is KGHSH and CDR2 is LQKENI. Trimming shortened V by 1 base and J by 4 bases, and 9 bases separated the two germline ends. The CDR3 is 14 amino acids. In nucleotides, the CDR3 is TGTGCCAGCTCACCACAGGGGGGAGCAGATACGCAGTATTTT. Translation: CASSPQGGADTQYF.

The V and J genes are TRBV28 and TRBJ2-7, with D tentatively TRBD1 or TRBD2 (5 bases each). The CDR3 consists of 13 residues. Germline CDR1 and CDR2: MDHEN and SYDVKM. Trimming shortened V by 7 bases and J by 5 bases, and 15 bases separated the two germline ends. The CDR3 here is CASTRGDSHEQYF. The CDR3 DNA reads TGTGCCAGCACCAGAGGGGATAGCCACGAGCAGTACTTC. Based on the CDR3 plus reference TRBV28 and TRBJ2-7, the full variable domain is DVKVTQSSRYLVKRTGEKVFLECVQDMDHENMFWYRQDPGLGLRLIYFSYDVKMKEKGDIPEGYSVSREKKERFSLILESASTNQTSMYLCASTRGDSHEQYFGPGTRLTVT.

To note about this clone: Other DNA sequences in the sample encode the same CDR3. V usage is TRBV19 and J usage is TRBJ2-6; D unresolved. Looked up from germline, CDR1 is LNHDA and CDR2 is SQIVND (reference sequence). The V end lost 3 bases, the J end lost 0 bases, and 6 bases lay between the germline ends. The length of the CDR3 is 15 residues. CDR3 protein: CASSMGISGANVLTF. DNA for the CDR3: TGTGCCAGTAGTATGGGAATCTCTGGGGCCAACGTCCTGACTTTC.

The sample holds one count of this clone. The chain employs TRBV9 and TRBJ2-3; tentative D call: TRBD2 (6 bases). V was clipped by 0 bases and J by 6 bases, with 14 bases between them. The CDR3 covers 15 residues. Germline V gene lookup returns CDR1 SGDLS and CDR2 YYNGEE. Here the CDR3 reads CASSVVGGVSDTQYF. In DNA, the CDR3 is TGTGCCAGCAGCGTAGTGGGCGGGGTCTCGGATACGCAGTATTTT.

The V gene is TRBV28, the J gene TRBJ2-7; 7 nucleotides agree with TRBD1. The length of the CDR3 is 15 residues. With V trimmed by 6 bases and J by 2 bases, 10 bases remained unmatched. In germline, CDR1 is MDHEN, CDR2 SYDVKM. The CDR3 sequence is CASRTPLGTAYEQYF. The CDR3 nucleotides are TGTGCCAGCAGGACTCCTCTCGGGACAGCCTACGAGCAGTACTTC. Supplemented by reference TRBV28 and TRBJ2-7, the full variable domain reads DVKVTQSSRYLVKRTGEKVFLECVQDMDHENMFWYRQDPGLGLRLIYFSYDVKMKEKGDIPEGYSVSREKKERFSLILESASTNQTSMYLCASRTPLGTAYEQYFGPGTRLTVT.

Here the CDR3 reads CASSARSGGGLGTDTQYF. The DNA of the CDR3 is TGTGCCAGCAGCGCTCGGAGCGGGGGGGGCCTAGGCACAGATACGCAGTATTTT. This chain joins TRBV4-2 and TRBJ2-3; 10 bases line up with TRBD2. The trim removed 5 bases at V and 1 base at J, leaving 12 bases unmatched. CDR3 size: 18 residues. The germline V gene has CDR1 LGHNA and CDR2 YNFKEQ.

The chain uses TRBV6-1 and TRBJ2-7; D might be TRBD2 (6 bases). The ends were cut back, 2 bases at V and 5 bases at J, with 19 bases in the middle. The germline V gene has CDR1 MNHNS and CDR2 SASEGT. This CDR3 has 16 residues. The CDR3 DNA sequence: TGTGCCAGCAGTGAACTGCGGCGGGGAGCCGGAGACGAGCAGTACTTC. Translated, it gives CASSELRRGAGDEQYF.

This chain links TRBV7-9 with TRBJ2-1, with D perhaps matching TRBD1 (6 bases). Per the germline V gene, CDR1 is SEHNR and CDR2 is FQNEAQ (reference sequence). V shed 4 bases and J shed 7 bases, with 11 bases lying between them. The CDR3 spans 13 residues. CDR3 nucleotide sequence: TGTGCCAGCAGCTCAGGGGAGAGGAATGAGCAGTTCTTC. Translation: CASSSGERNEQFF.

This clone was recorded once. This sample also contains other DNA sequences that code for the same CDR3. This chain connects TRBV28 to TRBJ2-2, with 8 bases that match TRBD2. This CDR3 region has 15 residues. The V segment lost 2 bases and the J segment 4 bases; nucleotides outside the gene matches: 3. Germline V gene data show CDR1 as MDHEN and CDR2 as SYDVKM. The CDR3 bases are TGTGCCAGCAGTTTAAGCGGGAGAGGCACCGGGGAGCTGTTTTTT. Translating it yields CASSLSGRGTGELFF.

This chain connects TRBV18 to TRBJ2-3; 13 nucleotides align to TRBD2. From germline, CDR1 is KGHSH and CDR2 LQKENI. This CDR3 comprises 17 residues. V trimming: 5 bases; J trimming: 0 bases; junction bases outside the gene matches: 5. The CDR3 is CASSSGTSGKSTDTQYF. Written as DNA, the CDR3 is TGTGCCAGCTCATCAGGGACTAGCGGGAAGAGCACAGATACGCAGTATTTT.

The chain links TRBV21-1 to TRBJ2-2; TRBD1 is the table's D call and was not checked against the DNA. TRBV21-1 represents a pseudogene. The CDR3 is 16 residues long. The CDR3 bases are TGTGCCAGCAGCCCGAAAAACCGACCCAGGCCCGGGGAGCTGTTTTTT. Its translation is CASSPKNRPRPGELFF.

Details on this clone: The same CDR3 arises from other DNA sequences in this sample as well. The rearrangement links TRBV7-3 to TRBJ2-1, with D possibly TRBD1 on 6 matching bases. V lost 4 bases and J lost 4, with 8 bases in between. The CDR3 extends over 13 amino acids. In germline, CDR1 is SGHTA, CDR2 FQGTGA. Written as DNA, the CDR3 is TGTGCCAGCAGCTCGACAGGTTACAATGAGCAGTTCTTC. This gives the protein CASSSTGYNEQFF.

The chain recombines TRBV6-6 with TRBJ2-5, with D perhaps matching TRBD1 or TRBD2 (5 bases each). Germline V lookup: CDR1 MNHNY, CDR2 SVGAGI (reference sequence). Deletions cut 6 bases from V and 5 bases from J, with 16 bases between. There are 14 residues in the CDR3. The CDR3, as DNA: TGTGCCAGCAGCCCCCCGAGGGGCCGGGAGACCCAGTACTTC. Translation: CASSPPRGRETQYF.

Concerning this clone: A much larger clone sits a single nucleotide away, making a read error possible. Other nucleotide sequences from this sample produce the same CDR3. The chain has TRBV27 and TRBJ2-2; D gene unclear. CDR1 MNHEY and CDR2 SMNVEV come from the germline V gene (reference sequence). The CDR3 consists of 12 residues. V lost 4 bases to trimming and J lost 2 bases, with 2 bases between them. The CDR3 loop reads CASSSNTGELFF. The CDR3, as DNA: TGTGCCAGCAGTTCAAACACCGGGGAGCTGTTTTTT.

Comments on this clone: A junction boundary mismatches the germline segment, possibly from a read error. The chain uses TRBV15 and TRBJ1-2; D is possibly TRBD1 (5 bases). The germline gives CDR1 LNHNV, CDR2 YYDKDF (reference sequence). There are 13 residues in the CDR3. The CDR3 sequence: CATSPRGDYGYTF. CDR3 sequence (DNA): TGTGCCACCAGCCCCCGGGGGGACTATGGCTACACTTTC.

This CDR3 reads CAISERPMRAGGINEQFF. CDR3 nucleotide sequence: TGTGCCATCAGTGAGAGGCCTATGCGAGCGGGAGGGATAAATGAGCAGTTCTTC. The gene calls are TRBV10-3 and TRBJ2-1; TRBD2 matches 10 bases. V shed 2 bases, J shed 7 bases, and the junction held 14 bases outside the gene matches. The CDR3 spans 18 residues. Per the germline V gene, CDR1 is ENHRY and CDR2 is SYGVKD.